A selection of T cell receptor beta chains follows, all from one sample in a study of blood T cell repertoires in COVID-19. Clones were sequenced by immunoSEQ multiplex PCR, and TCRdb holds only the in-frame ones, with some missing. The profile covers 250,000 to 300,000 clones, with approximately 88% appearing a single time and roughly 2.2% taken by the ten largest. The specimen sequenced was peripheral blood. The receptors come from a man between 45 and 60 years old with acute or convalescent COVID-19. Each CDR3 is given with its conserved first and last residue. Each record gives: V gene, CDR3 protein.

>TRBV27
CASTPVGGGNTEAFF
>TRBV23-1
CASTPYTSSYEQYF
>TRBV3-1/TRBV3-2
CASSQAGQGSGAYEQYF
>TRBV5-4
CASSFLGNQPQHF
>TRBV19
CASSLDSGNKGTQYF
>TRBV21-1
CASSKESGTGPFSGANVLTF
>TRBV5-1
CASSVMGEEEKLFF
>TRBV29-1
CSVMGQRRGETQYF
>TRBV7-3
CASSLSPPPVGPFF
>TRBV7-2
CASSLAKLSQETQYF
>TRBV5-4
CASSLGASSYNSPLHF
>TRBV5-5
CASSLLSGTSQKAFF
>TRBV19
CASSTAGTVGPPGNTIYF
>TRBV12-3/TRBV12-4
CASQGDRQPQHF
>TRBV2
CASSREETQYF
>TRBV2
CASSEGEFTDTQYF
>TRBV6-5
CASSWSLGYTF
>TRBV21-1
CASSNKRQCYGYTF
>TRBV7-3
CASSERRNQPQHF
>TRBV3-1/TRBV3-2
CASTRRGGTDTQYF
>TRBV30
CAWSGPHYNSPLHF
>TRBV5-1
CASSLALSGGINNEQFF
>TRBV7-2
CASSSTGAFDTEAFF
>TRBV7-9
CASSFSGAGELFF
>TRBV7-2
CASSLIGTRGLEANEQFF
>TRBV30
CAWSVNRFYEQYF